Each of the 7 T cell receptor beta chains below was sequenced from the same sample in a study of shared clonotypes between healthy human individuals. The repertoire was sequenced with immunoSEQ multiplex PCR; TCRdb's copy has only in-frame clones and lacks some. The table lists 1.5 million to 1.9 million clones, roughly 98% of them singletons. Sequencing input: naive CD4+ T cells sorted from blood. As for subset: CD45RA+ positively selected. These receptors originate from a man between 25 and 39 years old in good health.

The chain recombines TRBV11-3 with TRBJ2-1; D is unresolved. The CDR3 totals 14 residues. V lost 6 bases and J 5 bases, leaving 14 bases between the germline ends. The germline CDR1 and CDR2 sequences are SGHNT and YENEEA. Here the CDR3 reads CASSLGWPNNEQFF. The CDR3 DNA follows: TGTGCCAGCAGTCTGGGATGGCCCAACAATGAGCAGTTCTTC.

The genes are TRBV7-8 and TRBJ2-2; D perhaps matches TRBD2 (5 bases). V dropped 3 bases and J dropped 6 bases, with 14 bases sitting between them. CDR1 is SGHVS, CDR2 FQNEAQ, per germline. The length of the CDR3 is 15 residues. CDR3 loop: CASSFDGVVAGELFF. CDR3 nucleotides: TGTGCCAGCAGCTTCGACGGGGTCGTCGCCGGGGAGCTGTTTTTT.

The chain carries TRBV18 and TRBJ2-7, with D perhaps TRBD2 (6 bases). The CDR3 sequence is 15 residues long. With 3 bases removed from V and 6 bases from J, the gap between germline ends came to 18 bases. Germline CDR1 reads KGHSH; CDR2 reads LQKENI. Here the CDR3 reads CASSPLSTSRVEQYF. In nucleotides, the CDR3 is TGTGCCAGCTCACCTCTGTCAACTAGCCGTGTCGAGCAGTACTTC.

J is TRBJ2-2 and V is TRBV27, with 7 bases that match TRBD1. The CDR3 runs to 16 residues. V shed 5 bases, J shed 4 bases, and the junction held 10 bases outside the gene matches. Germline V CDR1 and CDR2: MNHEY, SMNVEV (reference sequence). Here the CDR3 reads CASSRERTGATGELFF. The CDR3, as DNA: TGTGCCAGCAGTCGCGAACGAACAGGGGCCACCGGGGAGCTGTTTTTT.

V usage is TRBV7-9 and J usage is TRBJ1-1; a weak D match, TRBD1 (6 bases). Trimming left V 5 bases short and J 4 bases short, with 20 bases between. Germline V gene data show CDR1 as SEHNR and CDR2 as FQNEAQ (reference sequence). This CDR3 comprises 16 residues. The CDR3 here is CASSVRGGQVATEAFF. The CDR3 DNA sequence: TGTGCCAGCAGCGTTAGGGGGGGACAAGTTGCCACTGAAGCTTTCTTT.

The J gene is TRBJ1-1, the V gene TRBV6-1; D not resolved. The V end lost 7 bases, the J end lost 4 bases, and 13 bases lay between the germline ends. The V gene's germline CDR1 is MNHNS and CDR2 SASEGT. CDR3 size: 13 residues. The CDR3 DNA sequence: TGTGCCAGCAAGGCCGAATGGAGCACTGAAGCTTTCTTT. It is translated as CASKAEWSTEAFF.

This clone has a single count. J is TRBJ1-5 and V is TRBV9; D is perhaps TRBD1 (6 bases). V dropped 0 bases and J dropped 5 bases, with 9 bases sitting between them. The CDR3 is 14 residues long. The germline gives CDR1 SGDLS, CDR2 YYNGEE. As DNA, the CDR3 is TGTGCCAGCAGCGTAGGGGGGCCGGATCAGCCCCAGCATTTT. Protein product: CASSVGGPDQPQHF.